The 32 T cell receptor beta chains below come from one sample, sequenced in a study of T cell repertoires in cytomegalovirus infection. TCRdb passed the reads through MiXCR, listing each CDR3 protein once. The table lists approximately 400,000 distinct CDR3 sequences, roughly 30% of them singletons. The sequencing input was PBMCs. The receptors derive from a human donor in good health (CMV status not recorded). Some clones in this sample may be carry-over from other donors' samples.

The table lists this clonotype with a few counts. V gene TRBV20-1 combines with J gene TRBJ2-3, with TRBD1 matching over 9 bases. V was pared by 3 bases and J by 3 bases, with 7 bases of the junction left unmatched. Germline CDR1 is DFQATT and CDR2 is SNEGSKA (reference sequence). The CDR3 extends over 15 amino acids. The CDR3 region is CSASLQGAGTDTQYF. The CDR3 nucleotides read TGCAGTGCTAGCCTACAGGGGGCAGGTACAGATACGCAGTATTTT.

Remarks on this clonotype: One junction end does not reproduce the germline sequence, and a read error may be involved. J is TRBJ1-2 and V is TRBV12-3 or TRBV12-4; D is ambiguous. CDR3 length: 17 residues. In nucleotides, the CDR3 is TGTGCCGGCAGTTTAGCCGCCCAACCTCCCGGGGACTATGGCTACACCTTC. It encodes CAGSLAAQPPGDYGYTF.

This clonotype was found once. The CDR3 sequence: CASSRAGTGANVLTF. The DNA of the CDR3 is TGTGCCAGCAGCCGGGCGGGGACTGGGGCCAACGTCCTGACTTTC. The rearrangement links TRBV7-4 to TRBJ2-6, with D perhaps matching TRBD2 (6 bases). The CDR3 loop spans 15 amino acids. Germline values: CDR1 SGHVT, CDR2 SQSDAQ. Trimming removed 5 bases from V and 2 bases from J, with 10 bases in between.

This clonotype was counted a single time. A much larger clone differs from this one at a single base, so this may be a read error. The V and J genes are TRBV11-2 and TRBJ2-7; TRBD1 is a possible D gene (6 bases). Trimming took 1 base from V and 7 from J, leaving 17 bases between them. The CDR3 is made up of 15 amino acids. Germline V gene data show CDR1 as SGHAT and CDR2 as FQNNGV. CDR3 DNA: TGTGCCAGCAGCTTAGGAGACAGGTGCGAAAAGGAGCAGTACTTC. It translates to CASSLGDRCEKEQYF.

V and J are TRBV5-6 and TRBJ1-2; D is uncertain. The germline V gene encodes CDR1 SGHDT and CDR2 YYEEEE. Trimming cost V 4 bases and J 7 bases, with 11 bases left between them. The CDR3 is 12 amino acids. The CDR3 sequence: CASSALTSGYTF. CDR3 DNA sequence: TGTGCCAGCAGCGCCCTGACATCTGGCTACACCTTC.

This clonotype has just a few counts. This chain uses TRBV7-2 with TRBJ1-6; 9 nucleotides agree with TRBD1. The trim removed 1 base at V and 10 bases at J, leaving 8 bases unmatched. This CDR3 comprises 16 residues. Germline V gene data show CDR1 as SGHTA and CDR2 as FQGNSA. CDR3: CASSLVGTGRGSPLHF. The DNA of the CDR3 is TGTGCCAGCAGCTTAGTAGGGACAGGGAGAGGCTCACCCCTCCACTTT.

This clonotype was detected a few times. The chain is built from TRBV12-3 or TRBV12-4 and TRBJ1-2; 10 bases match TRBD1. Trimming cost V 6 bases and J 8 bases; bases outside gene matches: 9. CDR3 size: 14 residues. CDR3 in DNA: TGTGCCAGCAGCTACAGACAGGGGGCTGAGGGCTACACCTTC. It yields the protein CASSYRQGAEGYTF.

This clonotype was seen a handful of times. The chain recombines TRBV7-8 with TRBJ1-1; TRBD1 agrees at 7 bases. CDR3 length: 13 residues. Germline CDR1 is SGHVS and CDR2 is FQNEAQ. V lost 5 bases to trimming and J lost 7 bases; unmatched junction nucleotides: 7. The CDR3 region is CASSPGGVNEAFF. DNA of the CDR3: TGTGCCAGCAGCCCAGGGGGGGTAAATGAAGCTTTCTTT.

There are many counts of this clonotype. The rearrangement uses TRBV11-2 and TRBJ1-6, with no clear D. The CDR3 loop spans 13 amino acids. Germline CDR1 and CDR2: SGHAT and FQNNGV. With 1 base removed from V and 11 bases from J, the gap between germline ends came to 9 bases. CDR3 sequence: CASSLAGWTPLHF. The CDR3 nucleotides are TGTGCCAGCAGCTTAGCCGGGTGGACACCCCTCCACTTT.

The CDR3 coding sequence is TGTGCCAGCAGTAAGGGACAGGGGGTTGGAGAGACCCAGTACTTC. Residues: CASSKGQGVGETQYF. The chain recombines TRBV6-2 or TRBV6-3 with TRBJ2-5; 11 nucleotides align to TRBD1. V shed 5 bases, J shed 4 bases, and the junction held 6 bases outside the gene matches. The CDR3 loop spans 15 amino acids. Germline values: CDR1 MNHEY, CDR2 SVGEGT.

V is TRBV19 and J is TRBJ1-5; D remains unclear. The CDR3 has 15 residues. Per the germline V gene, CDR1 is LNHDA and CDR2 is SQIVND (reference sequence). Deletions cut 3 bases from V and 1 base from J, with 10 bases between. The CDR3 DNA reads TGTGCCAGTAGTATGTCTTCCACAAGCAATCAGCCCCAGCATTTT. Translation: CASSMSSTSNQPQHF.

This clonotype was detected only a few times. The chain links TRBV6-2 or TRBV6-3 to TRBJ1-6, with D possibly TRBD1 on 6 matching bases. The CDR3 is 16 residues long. Trimming stripped 4 bases from V and 8 bases from J, with 18 bases between. Per the germline V gene, CDR1 is MNHEY and CDR2 is SVGEGT. The CDR3 here is CASSLLSGARDSPLHF. CDR3 in DNA: TGTGCCAGCAGTTTGTTATCGGGGGCTCGAGATTCACCCCTCCACTTT.

The J gene is TRBJ1-5, the V gene TRBV27, with D maybe TRBD1 (5 bases). The CDR3 spans 15 residues. V lost 5 bases and J lost 1, with 12 bases in between. Germline CDR1 MNHEY, CDR2 SMNVEV (reference sequence). CDR3 nucleotide sequence: TGTGCCAGCAGTCCCCGCCGGGACAGCAATCAGCCCCAGCATTTT. Amino acids: CASSPRRDSNQPQHF.

This sequence joins TRBV7-9 and TRBJ2-1, with D possibly TRBD1 on 6 matching bases. V lost 2 bases and J lost 4, with 12 bases in between. The CDR3 is 15 residues long. Germline V gene data show CDR1 as SEHNR and CDR2 as FQNEAQ (reference sequence). CDR3 DNA sequence: TGTGCCAGCAGCTTACCAGGGGACAAGTACAATGAGCAGTTCTTC. It codes for CASSLPGDKYNEQFF.

This clonotype was recorded a few times. The chain links TRBV5-1 to TRBJ1-2; 8 bases agree with TRBD1. V lost 4 bases and J lost 3; bases outside the gene matches: 5. This CDR3 contains 14 residues. Looked up from germline, CDR1 is SGHRS and CDR2 is YFSETQ. The CDR3 sequence is CASSLGQADYGYTF. The CDR3 nucleotides read TGCGCCAGCAGCCTGGGACAGGCGGACTATGGCTACACCTTC.

The V gene is TRBV12-3 or TRBV12-4, the J gene TRBJ1-5, with a tentative D call TRBD1 (5 bases). Trimming stripped 6 bases from V and 7 bases from J, with 16 bases between. This CDR3 comprises 14 residues. The CDR3 spells CASRLDQGMQPQHF. As DNA, the CDR3 is TGTGCCAGCAGACTCGACCAGGGAATGCAGCCCCAGCATTTT.

There are a few counts of this clonotype. CDR3 in DNA: TGTGCCAGCGAGGCGAGACAGGGTCTCTACGAGCAGTACTTC. This encodes CASEARQGLYEQYF. The chain links TRBV6-1 to TRBJ2-7; 7 nucleotides align to TRBD1. There are 14 residues in the CDR3. The V segment lost 8 bases and the J segment 3 bases; nucleotides outside the gene matches: 10. The germline gives CDR1 MNHNS, CDR2 SASEGT.

This clonotype has more than one count but fewer than ten. This chain uses TRBV7-8 with TRBJ1-6, with a possible D match to TRBD1 (6 bases). CDR3 size: 15 residues. V was shortened by 3 bases and J by 7 bases, with 13 bases between the two germline ends. Germline assignment: CDR1 SGHVS and CDR2 FQNEAQ. The CDR3 here is CASSFRGQGNSPLHF. CDR3 nucleotides: TGTGCCAGCAGCTTTAGGGGACAAGGGAATTCACCCCTCCACTTT.

The chain recombines TRBV4-1 with TRBJ2-5; TRBD2 aligns across 9 bases. Germline V gene data show CDR1 as MGHRA and CDR2 as YSYEKL. This CDR3 has 15 amino acids. Unmatched junction bases numbered 2, after V lost 3 bases and J lost 0 bases. The DNA of the CDR3 is TGCGCCAGCAGCCAGCTAGCGGGGAACCAAGAGACCCAGTACTTC. The encoded protein is CASSQLAGNQETQYF.

This clonotype has more than one count but fewer than ten. This chain links TRBV19 with TRBJ2-1; 8 nucleotides match TRBD1. The CDR3 is 14 residues long. Trimming cost V 0 bases and J 9 bases; bases outside gene matches: 4. The germline V gene encodes CDR1 LNHDA and CDR2 SQIVND (reference sequence). As DNA, the CDR3 is TGTGCCAGTAGTATAGATGAACAGGGGGGTGAGCAGTTCTTC. Its protein product is CASSIDEQGGEQFF.

This clonotype was observed at least ten times. The chain uses TRBV7-8 and TRBJ1-5; D is uncertain. This CDR3 is built from 13 residues. V gave up 5 bases and J gave up 7 bases, with 12 bases separating them. Germline V gene lookup returns CDR1 SGHVS and CDR2 FQNEAQ. The CDR3 reads CASSDRRGQPQHF. The CDR3 DNA follows: TGTGCCAGCAGCGACCGTCGAGGACAGCCCCAGCATTTT.

In this sample, this clonotype turned up a few times. The chain carries TRBV6-1 and TRBJ2-3; 8 nucleotides align to TRBD1. The junction had 8 bases not matched to a gene; V was cut back by 5 bases and J by 7 bases. CDR3 length: 14 residues. The germline CDR1 and CDR2 sequences are MNHNS and SASEGT. The CDR3 DNA reads as TGTGCCAGCAGTTATGGCGGACAGGGCCATACGCAGTATTTT. The encoded protein is CASSYGGQGHTQYF.

This clonotype was detected a few times. V is TRBV6-4 and J is TRBJ2-2, with 12 bases lining up with TRBD2. J lost 1 base, V lost 2 bases, and 5 bases had no gene match. CDR1 and CDR2 (germline): MRHNA, SNTAGT. This CDR3 has 18 residues. CDR3 bases: TGTGCCAGCAGTGACGATGGACTAGCGGGAATGAACACCGGGGAGCTGTTTTTT. Its protein is CASSDDGLAGMNTGELFF.

The rearrangement links TRBV7-8 to TRBJ2-5; D is ambiguous. Trimming removed 0 bases at V and 5 bases at J, with 4 bases between. The CDR3 runs 12 residues. The germline gives CDR1 SGHVS, CDR2 FQNEAQ. The CDR3 here is CASSLAAETQYF. In nucleotides, the CDR3 is TGTGCCAGCAGCTTAGCTGCGGAGACCCAGTACTTC.

This clonotype has at least ten counts. The J gene is TRBJ2-5, the V gene TRBV18; no definite D call. The V and J ends lost 8 bases and 0 bases respectively, with 7 bases between them. CDR1 is KGHSH, CDR2 LQKENI, per germline. The CDR3 contains 12 residues. The CDR3 sequence: CASSPYQETQYF. CDR3 DNA: TGTGCCAGCAGCCCGTACCAAGAGACCCAGTACTTC.

The chain uses TRBV7-8 and TRBJ2-7; D is unclear. V was shortened by 11 bases and J by 0 bases, with 14 bases between the two germline ends. The CDR3 runs 13 residues. Germline V gene data show CDR1 as SGHVS and CDR2 as FQNEAQ. CDR3 amino acids: CACQPLSSYEQYF. As DNA, the CDR3 is TGTGCCTGCCAGCCACTGAGCTCCTACGAGCAGTACTTC.

The table lists this clonotype with a few counts. The genes are TRBV5-5 and TRBJ2-2; 8 bases match TRBD2. The CDR3 runs to 15 residues. V lost 5 bases, J lost 5 bases, and 8 bases stayed unmatched. The germline gives CDR1 SGHKS, CDR2 YYEKEE (reference sequence). DNA of the CDR3: TGTGCCAGCAGTTTTAGCGGGGTCCCGACCGGGGAGCTGTTTTTT. Its protein is CASSFSGVPTGELFF.

J is TRBJ1-4 and V is TRBV5-3; unclear D gene. TRBV5-3 is labeled an ORF, and its function is uncertain. The CDR3 covers 14 residues. V shed 8 bases and J shed 8 bases, with 19 bases lying between them. The CDR3 region is CASSPPGFREKLFF. The CDR3 region has the DNA TGTGCCAGCAGCCCTCCGGGGTTTCGGGAAAAACTGTTTTTT.

This clonotype was detected only a few times. This sequence joins TRBV4-1 and TRBJ2-7; TRBD2 aligns across 7 bases. Germline assignment: CDR1 MGHRA and CDR2 YSYEKL. Trimming took 2 bases from V and 3 from J; bases not matched to a gene: 4. This CDR3 is 14 amino acids long. CDR3 amino acids: CASSQRGEVYEQYF. In DNA form, the CDR3 reads TGCGCCAGCAGCCAACGGGGGGAGGTCTACGAGCAGTACTTC.

The chain carries TRBV6-6 and TRBJ2-3, with D tentatively TRBD2 (7 bases). This CDR3 region has 16 residues. The ends were cut back, 7 bases at V and 0 bases at J, with 17 bases in the middle. The germline gives CDR1 MNHNY, CDR2 SVGAGI (reference sequence). This CDR3 is CASILRGGGSTDTQYF. The CDR3 DNA follows: TGTGCCAGCATTTTAAGGGGGGGGGGAAGCACAGATACGCAGTATTTT.

The sample holds many counts of this clonotype. The CDR3 loop is CASSPTNTDTQYF. CDR3 bases: TGTGCCAGCAGCCCCACTAACACAGATACGCAGTATTTT. The rearrangement uses TRBV7-2 and TRBJ2-3, with D uncertain. The germline gives CDR1 SGHTA, CDR2 FQGNSA. The ends were cut back, 5 bases at V and 2 bases at J, with 8 bases in the middle. This CDR3 has 13 amino acids.

This clonotype showed up just a few times. The V and J genes are TRBV12-3 or TRBV12-4 and TRBJ2-6; 9 bases map to TRBD1. CDR3 length: 18 amino acids. V gave up 6 bases and J gave up 1 base; unmatched junction bases: 10. In nucleotides, the CDR3 is TGTGCCAGCAGGGCCCAGGGACAGGGCGGATCTGGGGCCAACGTCCTGACTTTC. Protein sequence: CASRAQGQGGSGANVLTF.